This TCR beta chain was identified during a study of T cell responses to AZD1222 COVID-19 vaccine. The study's findings and limits: At 160-218 and 743-854, vaccine-associated CD4 TCRs were dominant, and they spanned spike. Spike-specific TCR depth and breadth grew after two AZD1222 doses. It should be noted that donors were predominantly white British and more often female, and clonal diversity was possibly underestimated.

Assay: immunoSEQ multiplex PCR; the TCRdb copy retains only in-frame clones and omits some. There are about 130,000 clones in the sample; roughly 94% occur only once, and about 2.1% lies in the top ten. On this clone: No antigen is known for it.

The CDR3 is made up of 18 amino acids. CDR1 is SGHTA and CDR2 is FQGNSA in the germline V gene. Unmatched junction bases numbered 13, after V lost 0 bases and J lost 7 bases. The TCR comes from an adult in good health. The chain has TRBV7-2 and TRBJ1-4, with 8 bases that match TRBD1. Specimen: peripheral blood, collected on day 0 of AZD1222 vaccination. The CDR3 DNA is TGTGCCAGCAGCTTAGCGGCCAGTTACGGACAGGGAGGTGAAAAACTGTTTTTT. As protein: CASSLAASYGQGGEKLFF.